The 15 T cell receptor beta chains below were found in one sample sequenced in a study of human CD8 memory T cell subsets. Scientists made TCR beta libraries using UMI-labeled 5' RACE. No DNA is given; TCRdb re-called the 5' RACE reads and lists each CDR3 protein once. The table lists more than 7,500 distinct CDR3 sequences. Sequenced sample: CD8+ T cells from PBMCs. The receptors come from a human donor in good health.

The chain combines TRBV24-1 with TRBJ2-1; TCRdb names TRBD2, which stays unverified in the absence of DNA. The germline V gene encodes CDR1 KGHDR and CDR2 SFDVKD. The CDR3 length is 16 residues. CDR3 residues: CATSDLAGVSAIEQFF.

By frequency, this clonotype is medium-sized (0.01 to 0.1%). The CDR3 sequence: CASSPQGAYEQYF. The chain employs TRBV5-6 and TRBJ2-7; TCRdb lists TRBD1, though no DNA is available to test this call. The CDR3 loop spans 13 amino acids. Germline assignment: CDR1 SGHDT and CDR2 YYEEEE.

The chain uses TRBV27 and TRBJ2-5; no DNA is available, so the TRBD2 call from TCRdb remains unchecked. The length of the CDR3 is 15 residues. Germline V gene lookup returns CDR1 MNHEY and CDR2 SMNVEV (reference sequence). CDR3 amino acids: CASSPSTSGQETQYF.

The chain has TRBV21-1 and TRBJ1-5. TRBV21-1 counts as a pseudogene. The CDR3 spans 18 residues. The CDR3 here is CASSKAPQGLYSNQPQHF.

The chain has TRBV29-1 and TRBJ2-7; as DNA is missing, the TRBD1 call by TCRdb cannot be tested. Germline lookup yields CDR1 SQVTM and CDR2 ANQGSEA. The CDR3 length is 17 residues. The CDR3 loop reads CSVEGVRFGTDFYEQYF.

This chain links TRBV7-2 with TRBJ1-2; lacking DNA, the TRBD1 call made by TCRdb goes unchecked. The CDR3 loop spans 17 amino acids. Germline-derived CDR1 and CDR2 are SGHTA and FQGNSA. CDR3 amino acids: CASSLIPQGAHGGGYTF.

The V call is TRBV5-1, the J call TRBJ1-1; TCRdb's D call, TRBD1, is unchecked because there is no DNA. This CDR3 has 14 residues. From germline, CDR1 is SGHRS and CDR2 YFSETQ. The CDR3 is CASSLGTGRAEAFF. The variable domain in full, with the rest retrieved from reference TRBV5-1 and TRBJ1-1, is KAGVTQTPRYLIKTRGQQVTLSCSPISGHRSVSWYQQTPGQGLQFLFEYFSETQRNKGNFPGRFSGRQFSNSRSEMNVSTLELGDSALYLCASSLGTGRAEAFFGQGTRLTVV.

This clonotype is classed as medium-sized by frequency. This chain connects TRBV29-1 to TRBJ2-7; TCRdb picks TRBD1, but there is no DNA to check that call. CDR1 and CDR2 (germline): SQVTM, ANQGSEA. This CDR3 comprises 11 residues. The CDR3 spells CSVEQGNEQYF.

The chain carries TRBV3-1 and TRBJ2-3; the TRBD1 assignment by TCRdb is unverifiable without DNA. The CDR3 runs 15 residues. CDR1 and CDR2 (germline): LGHDT, YNNKEL (reference sequence). CDR3 protein: CASSLRGLEGDTQYF.

The V gene is TRBV4-1, the J gene TRBJ1-4; the TCRdb call, TRBD1, lacks DNA for checking. Germline lookup yields CDR1 MGHRA and CDR2 YSYEKL. This CDR3 spans 16 amino acids. CDR3: CASSQERTATNEKLFF.

The gene calls are TRBV7-2 and TRBJ2-5; TCRdb names TRBD1, which stays unverified in the absence of DNA. CDR1 and CDR2 from the germline V gene are SGHTA and FQGNSA. This CDR3 comprises 16 residues. CDR3 region: CASSPRQGPLQETQYF.

This chain uses TRBV20-1 with TRBJ2-1; TCRdb's D call of TRBD1 is untestable without DNA. The CDR3 sequence is 14 residues long. The germline CDR1 and CDR2 sequences are DFQATT and SNEGSKA (reference sequence). The CDR3 loop is CSARTAGDYNEQFF.

The chain uses TRBV6-5 and TRBJ2-2; TCRdb's D call, TRBD1, is unchecked because there is no DNA. Germline V gene lookup returns CDR1 MNHEY and CDR2 SVGAGI. This CDR3 comprises 15 residues. The CDR3 spells CASSYGTGETGELFF.

CDR3 sequence: CASSLSVAVADTQYF. This sequence joins TRBV7-9 and TRBJ2-3; without DNA, the TCRdb call of TRBD2 cannot be checked. The CDR3 is made up of 15 amino acids. In germline, CDR1 is SEHNR, CDR2 FQNEAQ (reference sequence). Full variable domain (outside the CDR3, taken from reference TRBV7-9 and TRBJ2-3): DTGVSQNPRHKITKRGQNVTFRCDPISEHNRLYWYRQTLGQGPEFLTYFQNEAQLEKSRLLSDRFSAERPKGSFSTLEIQRTEQGDSAMYLCASSLSVAVADTQYFGPGTRLTVL.

This clonotype is classed as medium-sized (0.01 to 0.1%) by frequency. J is TRBJ2-1 and V is TRBV12-3 or TRBV12-4. The CDR3 sequence is 15 residues long. The CDR3: CASSFPVASYNEQFF.